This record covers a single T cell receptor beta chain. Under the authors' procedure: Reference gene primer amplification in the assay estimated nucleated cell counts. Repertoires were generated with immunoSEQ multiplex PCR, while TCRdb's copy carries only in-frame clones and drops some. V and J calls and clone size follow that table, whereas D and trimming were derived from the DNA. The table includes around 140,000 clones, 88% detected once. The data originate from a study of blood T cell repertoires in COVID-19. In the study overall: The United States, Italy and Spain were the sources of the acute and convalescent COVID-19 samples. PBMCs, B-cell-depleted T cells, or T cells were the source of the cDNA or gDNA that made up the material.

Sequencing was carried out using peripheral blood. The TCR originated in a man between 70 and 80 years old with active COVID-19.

CDR3 amino acids: CASSFAGANVLTF. CDR3 nucleotide sequence: TGTGCCAGCAGCTTCGCTGGGGCCAACGTCCTGACTTTC. The J gene is TRBJ2-6, the V gene TRBV7-9; D is ambiguous. This CDR3 is built from 13 residues. V dropped 3 bases and J dropped 2 bases, with 2 bases sitting between them. CDR1 SEHNR and CDR2 FQNEAQ come from the germline V gene (reference sequence). Full variable domain (missing parts from reference TRBV7-9 and TRBJ2-6): DTGVSQNPRHKITKRGQNVTFRCDPISEHNRLYWYRQTLGQGPEFLTYFQNEAQLEKSRLLSDRFSAERPKGSFSTLEIQRTEQGDSAMYLCASSFAGANVLTFGAGSRLTVL.